The next 30 T cell receptor beta chains were all read from a single sample in a study of CD8 T cells in Susac syndrome. RNA, at roughly 0.45 to 1 ug, was reverse transcribed with random hexamers. MiXCR was run by TCRdb on the immunoSEQ multiplex PCR reads, yielding one entry per CDR3 protein. The sample records around 130,000 distinct CDR3 sequences, about 95% being singletons. Specimen: CD4+ T cells from PBMCs. The receptors shown here come from a human donor with multiple sclerosis.

The V gene is TRBV24-1, the J gene TRBJ2-3; a possible D gene is TRBD1 (6 bases). The CDR3 length is 15 residues. Germline CDR1 is KGHDR and CDR2 is SFDVKD. V was pared by 4 bases and J by 2 bases, with 12 bases between. CDR3 DNA: TGTGCCACCAGTGAGTTGACAGGCCTCACAGATACGCAGTATTTT. The encoded protein is CATSELTGLTDTQYF.

The CDR3 DNA follows: TGTGCCAGCAGTGAGGGCCTTGGGACACAGAAAGAGACCCAGTACTTC. It yields the protein CASSEGLGTQKETQYF. The chain joins TRBV2 to TRBJ2-5; perhaps TRBD1 as D (6 bases). The ends were cut back, 3 bases at V and 3 bases at J, with 17 bases in the middle. Germline-derived CDR1 and CDR2 are SNHLY and FYNNEI. This CDR3 is 16 amino acids long.

The chain recombines TRBV12-3 or TRBV12-4 with TRBJ2-5, with TRBD1 matching over 9 bases. Trimming removed 5 bases from V and 2 bases from J; junction bases left unmatched: 3. CDR3 length: 14 residues. CDR3: CASSVGQGQETQYF. CDR3 in DNA: TGTGCCAGCAGTGTGGGACAGGGACAAGAGACCCAGTACTTC.

The rearrangement uses TRBV30 and TRBJ2-5, with 13 bases fitting TRBD2. The CDR3 runs 16 residues. Germline V gene lookup returns CDR1 GTSNPN and CDR2 SVGIG (reference sequence). The V and J ends lost 8 bases and 7 bases, in that order; junction bases with no gene match: 16. The CDR3 DNA reads TGTGCCCTAACCCACTCGCGACTAGCGGGGGGAGGGACCCAGTACTTC. It specifies CALTHSRLAGGGTQYF.

The chain couples TRBV19 to TRBJ2-1; TRBD2 is a possible D gene (5 bases). Trimming took off 6 bases at V and 7 bases at J, with 13 bases between the two ends. The length of the CDR3 is 13 residues. The germline gives CDR1 LNHDA, CDR2 SQIVND (reference sequence). CDR3 region: CASRWPGWNEQFF. The CDR3 DNA follows: TGTGCCAGTAGATGGCCGGGGTGGAATGAGCAGTTCTTC. Full variable domain (remainder filled in from reference TRBV19 and TRBJ2-1): DGGITQSPKYLFRKEGQNVTLSCEQNLNHDAMYWYRQDPGQGLRLIYYSQIVNDFQKGDIAEGYSVSREKKESFPLTVTSAQKNPTAFYLCASRWPGWNEQFFGPGTRLTVL.

Here the CDR3 reads CSVEGDTDTQYF. Written as DNA, the CDR3 is TGCAGCGTTGAGGGAGACACAGATACGCAGTATTTT. The rearrangement uses TRBV29-1 and TRBJ2-3, with a tentative D call TRBD2 (5 bases). V lost 3 bases and J lost 2, with 6 bases in between. The CDR3 has 12 residues. Per the germline V gene, CDR1 is SQVTM and CDR2 is ANQGSEA.

The genes are TRBV9 and TRBJ2-7; 11 nucleotides agree with TRBD1. The CDR3 extends over 14 amino acids. V shed 4 bases and J 7 bases; nucleotides not matched to a gene: 7. The germline gives CDR1 SGDLS, CDR2 YYNGEE. The CDR3 sequence: CASSPWTGGEEQYF. For the CDR3, the DNA is TGTGCCAGCAGCCCGTGGACAGGGGGCGAAGAGCAGTACTTC.

The gene calls are TRBV27 and TRBJ1-5; no firm D call. The CDR3 consists of 17 residues. Trimming removed 5 bases from V and 0 bases from J, with 17 bases in between. Germline CDR1 and CDR2: MNHEY and SMNVEV (reference sequence). DNA for the CDR3: TGTGCCAGCAGTCCCCGGGAATTCGTGTATAGCAATCAGCCCCAGCATTTT. It translates to CASSPREFVYSNQPQHF.

This clonotype was recorded only once. J is TRBJ2-7 and V is TRBV15; tentatively, D is TRBD1 (6 bases). Germline V lookup: CDR1 LNHNV, CDR2 YYDKDF (reference sequence). The V end was cut by 1 base, the J end by 7 bases, with 23 bases between. The CDR3 loop spans 17 amino acids. This CDR3 reads CATSRAPLGGINWEQYF. CDR3 coding DNA: TGTGCCACCAGCAGAGCCCCGTTAGGGGGAATAAATTGGGAGCAGTACTTC.

Comment on this clonotype: At one of its ends the junction is not consistent with the germline gene, which may arise from a read error. CDR3 protein: CSARDPDF. The CDR3 coding sequence is TGCAGTGCTAGAGACCCCGACTTC. The gene calls are TRBV20-1 and TRBJ1-2; D is unresolved. From germline, CDR1 is DFQATT and CDR2 SNEGSKA (reference sequence). The CDR3 is made up of 8 amino acids.

This chain uses TRBV19 with TRBJ1-5; D remains unclear. The germline gives CDR1 LNHDA, CDR2 SQIVND (reference sequence). CDR3 length: 14 residues. V was cut by 1 base and J by 1 base, with 5 bases left in between. The CDR3 bases are TGTGCCAGTAGTATAGCCCAGAGCAATCAGCCCCAGCATTTT. It translates to CASSIAQSNQPQHF.

The rearrangement links TRBV20-1 to TRBJ1-5; tentatively, D is TRBD1 (5 bases). Germline assignment: CDR1 DFQATT and CDR2 SNEGSKA (reference sequence). The germline V and J ends were trimmed by 6 bases and 0 bases, with 18 bases remaining between them. The CDR3 has 16 residues. Written as DNA, the CDR3 is TGCAGTGCCGGACATCCATCAAGGGATAGCAATCAGCCCCAGCATTTT. It is translated as CSAGHPSRDSNQPQHF.

This chain connects TRBV28 to TRBJ2-3; 8 positions match TRBD1. This CDR3 is 13 amino acids long. Germline CDR1 is MDHEN and CDR2 is SYDVKM. Losses at the gene ends were 11 bases for V and 3 bases for J; bases not matched to a gene: 7. CDR3 DNA sequence: TGTGCCGGGACAGGAGTTAAAACAGATACGCAGTATTTT. This sequence encodes CAGTGVKTDTQYF.

The V call is TRBV20-1, the J call TRBJ2-7; D might be TRBD1 (6 bases). Germline V CDR1 and CDR2: DFQATT, SNEGSKA (reference sequence). V lost 1 base and J lost 4, with 11 bases in between. CDR3 size: 13 residues. CDR3 region: CSARGKQGYEQYF. CDR3 sequence (DNA): TGCAGTGCTAGAGGCAAACAGGGTTACGAGCAGTACTTC.

This chain connects TRBV13 to TRBJ2-7, with D hard to call. Germline lookup yields CDR1 PRHDT and CDR2 FYEKMQ (reference sequence). The V end was cut by 5 bases, the J end by 7 bases, with 9 bases between. The CDR3 totals 11 residues. CDR3 DNA: TGTGCCAGCAGCCTGGCCAAGGAGCAGTACTTC. It yields the protein CASSLAKEQYF.

The V and J genes are TRBV3-1 and TRBJ1-1; unclear D gene. V was pared by 4 bases and J by 4 bases, with 13 bases between. This CDR3 contains 14 residues. Germline CDR1 LGHDT, CDR2 YNNKEL (reference sequence). CDR3 DNA sequence: TGTGCCAGCAGCCCTCTGCGGGGAGGCACTGAAGCTTTCTTT. Amino acids: CASSPLRGGTEAFF. The whole variable domain, filled in from reference TRBV3-1 and TRBJ1-1, reads DTAVSQTPKYLVTQMGNDKSIKCEQNLGHDTMYWYKQDSKKFLKIMFSYNNKELIINETVPNRFSPKSPDKAHLNLHINSLELGDSAVYFCASSPLRGGTEAFFGQGTRLTVV.

The chain joins TRBV6-1 to TRBJ2-5, with 7 bases fitting TRBD1. CDR3 size: 18 residues. Losses at the gene ends were 5 bases for V and 2 bases for J; bases not matched to a gene: 17. Germline values: CDR1 MNHNS, CDR2 SASEGT. This chain's CDR3 is CASSRLSGQGTVQETQYF. Here the CDR3 DNA reads TGTGCCAGCAGTCGGCTGAGCGGCCAGGGGACAGTTCAAGAGACCCAGTACTTC.

The chain links TRBV28 to TRBJ1-5; D remains unclear. Germline-derived CDR1 and CDR2 are MDHEN and SYDVKM. Between the trimmed V and J ends, which lost 7 bases and 4 bases, there was a span of 14 bases. The CDR3 is 14 amino acids. The CDR3 protein is CASTEVPGNQPQHF. In DNA form, the CDR3 reads TGTGCCAGCACCGAAGTCCCCGGAAATCAGCCCCAGCATTTT.

The chain employs TRBV6-6 and TRBJ1-2; D not certain. CDR3 length equals 16 residues. Germline V gene lookup returns CDR1 MNHNY and CDR2 SVGAGI (reference sequence). V was trimmed by 6 bases and J by 2 bases, leaving 19 bases between them. The CDR3 protein is CASSNVGRLPNYGYTF. CDR3 in DNA: TGTGCCAGCAGCAACGTCGGACGGCTACCGAACTATGGCTACACCTTC.

This clonotype was picked up one time. One end of the junction varies from germline; a read error may be responsible. The chain employs TRBV7-7 and TRBJ2-1, with 9 positions matching TRBD2. The V gene's germline CDR1 is SSHAT and CDR2 FNYEAQ (reference sequence). CDR3 length: 14 residues. CDR3 sequence reads: CASSLAGEYNEQFF. The CDR3 DNA is TGTGCTAGCAGCTTAGCGGGAGAATACAATGAGCAGTTCTTC.

This chain joins TRBV6-5 and TRBJ1-2, with D hard to call. Trimming shortened V by 0 bases and J by 4 bases, and 9 bases separated the two germline ends. Per germline, CDR1 MNHEY and CDR2 SVGAGI. The CDR3 totals 14 residues. Written as DNA, the CDR3 is TGTGCCAGCAGTTACTCGACCAGGACCTATGGCTACACCTTC. This sequence encodes CASSYSTRTYGYTF.

This sequence joins TRBV29-1 and TRBJ1-1; D gene uncertain. The ends were cut back, 1 base at V and 7 bases at J, with 16 bases in the middle. Germline V lookup: CDR1 SQVTM, CDR2 ANQGSEA. The CDR3 loop spans 14 amino acids. The chain's CDR3 is CSVEGPPSQFEAFF. The CDR3 nucleotides read TGCAGCGTTGAAGGGCCACCAAGTCAGTTTGAAGCTTTCTTT.

The rearrangement joins TRBV3-1 to TRBJ1-1, with 8 bases lining up with TRBD1. Germline V gene data show CDR1 as LGHDT and CDR2 as YNNKEL (reference sequence). Germline trimming cut 0 bases from V and 11 bases from J; bases unmatched to any gene: 8. This CDR3 has 14 residues. CDR3 in amino acids: CASSQDNLRQGAFF. CDR3 coding DNA: TGTGCCAGCAGCCAAGATAATTTGAGACAGGGGGCTTTCTTT.

V and J are TRBV5-1 and TRBJ2-2; 14 nucleotides line up with TRBD2. This CDR3 contains 19 residues. After removal of 2 bases from V and 0 bases from J, the junction contained 6 bases not matched to a gene. CDR1 and CDR2 (germline): SGHRS, YFSETQ. The CDR3 sequence is CASSFLTSGRAANTGELFF. The CDR3 nucleotides are TGCGCCAGCAGCTTCCTGACTAGCGGGAGGGCCGCGAACACCGGGGAGCTGTTTTTT.

The chain links TRBV20-1 to TRBJ2-5; no clear D gene. V shed 2 bases and J shed 7 bases, with 20 bases lying between them. Per the germline V gene, CDR1 is DFQATT and CDR2 is SNEGSKA (reference sequence). The length of the CDR3 is 15 residues. The CDR3 spells CSARHPAAQVTTQYF. The CDR3 nucleotides are TGCAGTGCTAGACACCCGGCCGCGCAGGTGACGACCCAGTACTTC.

The chain links TRBV23-1 to TRBJ2-3, with 11 bases that match TRBD2. Being an ORF, TRBV23-1 has a function that is uncertain. Trimming took 10 bases from V and 2 from J; bases not matched to a gene: 8. This CDR3 is built from 15 residues. In DNA, the CDR3 is TGCGCCACCACCGGGACTAGCGGACACACAGATACGCAGTATTTT. This translates into CATTGTSGHTDTQYF.

This clonotype has a single count. The chain carries TRBV20-1 and TRBJ2-7, with 7 positions matching TRBD1. Germline V gene lookup returns CDR1 DFQATT and CDR2 SNEGSKA (reference sequence). V lost 6 bases to trimming and J lost 3 bases; unmatched junction nucleotides: 8. The CDR3 runs 13 residues. The CDR3 coding sequence is TGCAGTGCCCAGACAGGGAAAGTCTACGAGCAGTACTTC. This sequence encodes CSAQTGKVYEQYF.

The rearrangement uses TRBV29-1 and TRBJ1-2; D unresolved. There are 12 residues in the CDR3. Trimming left V 1 base short and J 2 bases short, with 5 bases between. The V gene's germline CDR1 is SQVTM and CDR2 ANQGSEA. The CDR3 sequence: CSVEGRNYGYTF. Written as DNA, the CDR3 is TGCAGCGTTGAAGGTCGGAACTATGGCTACACCTTC.

J is TRBJ1-3 and V is TRBV20-1; perhaps TRBD1 as D (6 bases). Germline V lookup: CDR1 DFQATT, CDR2 SNEGSKA (reference sequence). The CDR3 runs 17 residues. V dropped 6 bases and J dropped 0 bases, with 21 bases sitting between them. The CDR3 sequence is CSAKNPGAGHSGNTIYF. CDR3 DNA: TGCAGTGCAAAAAACCCTGGGGCGGGACACTCTGGAAACACCATATATTTT.

The rearrangement uses TRBV19 and TRBJ2-3; tentative D call: TRBD2 (6 bases). V was trimmed by 4 bases and J by 0 bases, leaving 8 bases between them. Germline lookup yields CDR1 LNHDA and CDR2 SQIVND (reference sequence). There are 14 residues in the CDR3. The CDR3 loop is CASSKRASTDTQYF. In DNA form, the CDR3 reads TGTGCCAGTAGTAAGCGGGCGAGCACAGATACGCAGTATTTT.